Listed below are T cell receptor beta chains from one sample, sequenced in a study of blood T cell repertoires in COVID-19. The data were produced by immunoSEQ multiplex PCR, yet TCRdb's version contains in-frame clones alone and is incomplete. The data contain approximately 64,000 clones, around 90% of them seen just once; the ten biggest clones take up roughly a tenth. Input material: PBMCs or T cells enriched from blood (not recorded which). All receptors derive from a woman aged 40 to 55 who had recovered from COVID-19. Both conserved end residues are part of each CDR3. D genes are given only for firm matches. Expanded clones get a size class; other rows say once, few or many, or leave the size out.

v_gene: TRBV7-9
j_gene: TRBJ1-4
abundance: .
d_gene: .
CDR3nt: TGTGCCAGCAGCTTGTCGACGGGGGTTGAAAAACTGTTTTTT
CDR3aa: CASSLSTGVEKLFF

v_gene: TRBV6-1
j_gene: TRBJ1-4
abundance: .
d_gene: TRBD1
CDR3nt: TGTGCCAGCAGTGACCTTTGGGGCAGACAGGGAGGCAATGAAAAACTGTTTTTT
CDR3aa: CASSDLWGRQGGNEKLFF

v_gene: TRBV4-2
j_gene: TRBJ2-7
abundance: once
d_gene: TRBD2
CDR3nt: TGTGCCAGCAGCCGGGGGTCTGGACTAGGCGGGAGCTACGAGCAGTACTTC
CDR3aa: CASSRGSGLGGSYEQYF

v_gene: TRBV2
j_gene: TRBJ2-4
abundance: .
d_gene: .
CDR3nt: TGTGCCAGCAGTGAACAGGGGAACATTCAGTACTTC
CDR3aa: CASSEQGNIQYF

v_gene: TRBV10-3
j_gene: TRBJ1-6
abundance: .
d_gene: .
CDR3nt: TGTGCCATCAGTGAAGACAGGACTAATTCACCCCTCCACTTT
CDR3aa: CAISEDRTNSPLHF

v_gene: TRBV15
j_gene: TRBJ2-5
abundance: .
d_gene: .
CDR3nt: TGTGCCACCAGCAGCTGGGACACAGGATGGGGAGAGACCCAGTACTTC
CDR3aa: CATSSWDTGWGETQYF

v_gene: TRBV11-3
j_gene: TRBJ2-7
abundance: .
d_gene: .
CDR3nt: TGTGCCAGCAGCTTAGGGTTGTTGGGTTCAGGGGCCCGACACGAGCAGTACTTC
CDR3aa: CASSLGLLGSGARHEQYF

v_gene: TRBV14
j_gene: TRBJ1-1
abundance: .
d_gene: TRBD1
CDR3nt: TGTGCCAGCAGCCAAGACGACAGGGGGTATGTAGCTTTCTTT
CDR3aa: CASSQDDRGYVAFF

v_gene: TRBV13
j_gene: TRBJ1-2
abundance: .
d_gene: .
CDR3nt: TGTGCCAGCAGCCCCCCACAGGGCCCGACCCATGGCTACACCTTC
CDR3aa: CASSPPQGPTHGYTF

v_gene: TRBV7-2
j_gene: TRBJ1-6
abundance: .
d_gene: .
CDR3nt: TGTGCCAGCAGCTCCCCGCCAGGGATGAATTCACCCCTCCACTTT
CDR3aa: CASSSPPGMNSPLHF

v_gene: TRBV19
j_gene: TRBJ2-1
abundance: once
d_gene: TRBD1
CDR3nt: TGTGCCAGTACTAGACAGGGGGCAAAGTACAATGAGCAGTTCTTC
CDR3aa: CASTRQGAKYNEQFF

v_gene: TRBV9
j_gene: TRBJ2-1
abundance: .
d_gene: .
CDR3nt: TGTGCCAGCAGCCAAGGGCCCGGGGAGACCTACAATGAGCAGTTCTTC
CDR3aa: CASSQGPGETYNEQFF

v_gene: TRBV6-5
j_gene: TRBJ2-7
abundance: once
d_gene: .
CDR3nt: TGTGCCACCAAAACCAGTCCCTACGAGCAGTACTTC
CDR3aa: CATKTSPYEQYF

v_gene: TRBV11-2
j_gene: TRBJ1-6
abundance: .
d_gene: .
CDR3nt: TGTGCCAGCAGCGCCCAGGGTCCAGAGAATTCACCCCTCCACTTT
CDR3aa: CASSAQGPENSPLHF

v_gene: TRBV14
j_gene: TRBJ2-1
abundance: .
d_gene: .
CDR3nt: TGTGCCAGCAGCCTCCTGGGAGTTATCAATGAGCAGTTCTTC
CDR3aa: CASSLLGVINEQFF

v_gene: TRBV7-8
j_gene: TRBJ1-4
abundance: .
d_gene: .
CDR3nt: TGTGCCAGCAGCTTCACACCGGCGGGGAACGAAAAACTGTTTTTT
CDR3aa: CASSFTPAGNEKLFF

v_gene: TRBV6-5
j_gene: TRBJ2-1
abundance: .
d_gene: TRBD2
CDR3nt: TGTGCCAGCAGTTACTCTAGCGGGGGCTCCTACAATGAGCAGTTCTTC
CDR3aa: CASSYSSGGSYNEQFF

v_gene: TRBV5-1
j_gene: TRBJ2-3
abundance: .
d_gene: .
CDR3nt: TGCGCCAGCAGCTTGGAGTCCGGGGGAGCAGATACGCAGTATTTT
CDR3aa: CASSLESGGADTQYF

v_gene: TRBV27
j_gene: TRBJ2-2
abundance: .
d_gene: TRBD1
CDR3nt: TGTGCCAGCGACATGGGACAGGGGAACACCAGGGAGCTGTTTTTT
CDR3aa: CASDMGQGNTRELFF

v_gene: TRBV4-1
j_gene: TRBJ1-2
abundance: once
d_gene: .
CDR3nt: TGCGCCAGCAGCCAACTTCTAAACAGGGATTCGGGCTACACCTTC
CDR3aa: CASSQLLNRDSGYTF

v_gene: TRBV5-6
j_gene: TRBJ1-1
abundance: .
d_gene: .
CDR3nt: TGTGCCAGCAGCCCCAGGGGAAGGGCTGAAGCTTTCTTT
CDR3aa: CASSPRGRAEAFF

v_gene: TRBV11-3
j_gene: TRBJ1-2
abundance: .
d_gene: TRBD1
CDR3nt: TGTGCCAGCAGCCCCCGGGACAGAAACTATGGCTACACCTTC
CDR3aa: CASSPRDRNYGYTF

v_gene: TRBV3-1/TRBV3-2
j_gene: TRBJ2-5
abundance: once
d_gene: TRBD2
CDR3nt: TGTGCCAGCAGCCAAGGGCTAGCGGGGGGGGCTGGAGAGACCCAGTACTTC
CDR3aa: CASSQGLAGGAGETQYF

v_gene: TRBV5-1
j_gene: TRBJ1-1
abundance: .
d_gene: .
CDR3nt: TGCGCCAGCAGCCGTACATCTTATGACAGAATTATGAACACTGAAGCTTTCTTT
CDR3aa: CASSRTSYDRIMNTEAFF

v_gene: TRBV24-1
j_gene: TRBJ2-7
abundance: .
d_gene: .
CDR3nt: TGTGCCACCAGTGATTCGGGCGGGACGGAGGGATACGAGCAGTACTTC
CDR3aa: CATSDSGGTEGYEQYF

v_gene: TRBV10-3
j_gene: TRBJ2-1
abundance: .
d_gene: .
CDR3nt: TGTGCCGTGGGGGCGGATAGCTCCTACAATGAGCAGTTCTTC
CDR3aa: CAVGADSSYNEQFF

v_gene: TRBV10-3
j_gene: TRBJ2-7
abundance: .
d_gene: .
CDR3nt: TGTGCCATCAGTGATACGCGGGACTTGAATTACGAGCAGTACTTC
CDR3aa: CAISDTRDLNYEQYF

v_gene: TRBV2
j_gene: TRBJ1-1
abundance: .
d_gene: TRBD1
CDR3nt: TGTGCCAGCAGCCCTACGGGACAGGAGTACACTGAAGCTTTCTTT
CDR3aa: CASSPTGQEYTEAFF

v_gene: TRBV4-1
j_gene: TRBJ2-7
abundance: .
d_gene: .
CDR3nt: TGCGCCAGCAGCCAAGACAGGGGTCACGAGCAGTACTTC
CDR3aa: CASSQDRGHEQYF

v_gene: TRBV9
j_gene: TRBJ1-1
abundance: .
d_gene: .
CDR3nt: TGTGCCAGCAGCGTAGCAGACTCTTTCTTT
CDR3aa: CASSVADSFF

v_gene: TRBV5-1
j_gene: TRBJ2-1
abundance: once
d_gene: .
CDR3nt: TGCGCCAGCAGCTTGTTGGGCAGGGAAGCTGAGCAGTTCTTC
CDR3aa: CASSLLGREAEQFF

v_gene: TRBV6-5
j_gene: TRBJ2-7
abundance: .
d_gene: TRBD1
CDR3nt: TGTGCCAGCAGGACAGGGGGTTCTTCCTACGAGCAGTACTTC
CDR3aa: CASRTGGSSYEQYF

v_gene: TRBV15
j_gene: TRBJ1-4
abundance: once
d_gene: .
CDR3nt: TGTGCCACCAGCAGAGATCGAGGCTCCTTCTTACGAAAACTGTTTTTT
CDR3aa: CATSRDRGSFLRKLFF

v_gene: TRBV9
j_gene: TRBJ1-2
abundance: .
d_gene: TRBD1
CDR3nt: TGTGCCAGCAGCTCAGAGGGAAGGGGACAGGGGAACTATGGCTACACCTTC
CDR3aa: CASSSEGRGQGNYGYTF

v_gene: TRBV9
j_gene: TRBJ2-7
abundance: .
d_gene: TRBD2
CDR3nt: TGTGCCAGCAGCGTAGGGGGAGCGGGGGGCTACGAGCAGTACTTC
CDR3aa: CASSVGGAGGYEQYF

v_gene: TRBV15
j_gene: TRBJ2-3
abundance: .
d_gene: TRBD1
CDR3nt: TGTGCCACCAGCAGAGATGGAGGACAGGGTACAGATACGCAGTATTTT
CDR3aa: CATSRDGGQGTDTQYF

v_gene: TRBV15
j_gene: TRBJ1-3
abundance: .
d_gene: .
CDR3nt: TGTGCCACCAGCAGTGGCCTCTCAGGCGCCTCTGGAAACACCATATATTTT
CDR3aa: CATSSGLSGASGNTIYF

v_gene: TRBV11-2
j_gene: TRBJ1-2
abundance: .
d_gene: .
CDR3nt: TGTGCCAGCAGCTGGTCCCCGGGACTCAACTATGGCTACACCTTC
CDR3aa: CASSWSPGLNYGYTF

v_gene: TRBV11-3
j_gene: TRBJ2-3
abundance: .
d_gene: .
CDR3nt: TGTGCCAGCAGCTTGGGCAGGTCCACAGATACGCAGTATTTT
CDR3aa: CASSLGRSTDTQYF

v_gene: TRBV12-3/TRBV12-4
j_gene: TRBJ1-2
abundance: .
d_gene: .
CDR3nt: TGTGCCAGCAGTTCCCCCCAGGGAGGCTACACCTTC
CDR3aa: CASSSPQGGYTF